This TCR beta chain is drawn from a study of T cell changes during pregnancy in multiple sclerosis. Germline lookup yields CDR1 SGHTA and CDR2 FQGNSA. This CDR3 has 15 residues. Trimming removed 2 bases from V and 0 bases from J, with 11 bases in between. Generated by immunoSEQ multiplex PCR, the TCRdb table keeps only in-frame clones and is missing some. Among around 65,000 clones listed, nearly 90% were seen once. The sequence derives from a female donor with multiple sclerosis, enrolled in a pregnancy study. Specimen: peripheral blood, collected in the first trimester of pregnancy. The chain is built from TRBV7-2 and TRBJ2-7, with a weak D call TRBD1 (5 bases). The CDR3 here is CASSLSRVSSYEQYF. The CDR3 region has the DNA TGTGCCAGCAGCTTATCCAGGGTGAGCTCCTACGAGCAGTACTTC.